Listed below are T cell receptor beta chains from one sample, sequenced in a study of T cell responses to AZD1222 COVID-19 vaccine. Here immunoSEQ multiplex PCR was the method, and the copy in TCRdb shows in-frame clones only, minus some. Of about 73,000 clones detected, approximately 89% appear once; the ten largest clones hold around 21%. The source material was peripheral blood, sampled on day 0 of AZD1222 vaccination. The receptors come from an adult in good health. CDR3s include the opening cysteine and the closing phenylalanine or tryptophan. D genes are given only for firm matches. A clone size is listed for some rows: how often the clone was seen (once, few, many), or a class if it is expanded.

v_call,j_call,d_call,clone_size,cdr3_nt,cdr3_aa
TRBV19,TRBJ1-1,-,-,TGTGCCAGTAGTACCTCCAAGAAGGGCCTGAACACTGAAGCTTTCTTT,CASSTSKKGLNTEAFF
TRBV14,TRBJ1-2,-,-,TGTGCCAGCAGCCAAGATTACAGGAACCTCTATGGCTACACCTTC,CASSQDYRNLYGYTF
TRBV28,TRBJ1-3,TRBD1,-,TGTGCCAGCAGTGGGACAGGGGGTGGAAACACCATATATTTT,CASSGTGGGNTIYF
TRBV29-1,TRBJ1-4,-,-,TGCAGCGCCCGAGGTGGGGGGCGAATGGCAACTAATGAAAAACTGTTTTTT,CSARGGGRMATNEKLFF
TRBV7-2,TRBJ1-1,TRBD1,-,TGTGCCAGCAGCCGGACAGGGTTGACTGAAGCTTTCTTT,CASSRTGLTEAFF
TRBV4-1,TRBJ1-1,TRBD1,once,TGCGCCAGCAGCCAGATCGACAGGGGAAACACTGAAGCTTTCTTT,CASSQIDRGNTEAFF
TRBV5-4,TRBJ1-1,-,-,TGTGCCAGCAGCTTGGACAGCACTGAAGCTTTCTTT,CASSLDSTEAFF
TRBV30,TRBJ2-1,TRBD1,-,TGTGCCTGGAGTGTAACAGGGGGCGCGTACAATGAGCAGTTCTTC,CAWSVTGGAYNEQFF
TRBV6-5,TRBJ1-1,TRBD1,-,TGTGCCAGCAGTTACGCGACAGGGCCGAACACTGAAGCTTTCTTT,CASSYATGPNTEAFF
TRBV11-2,TRBJ2-7,TRBD2,-,TGTGCCAGCAGCCCGAGAGCGGGATTCCCCTACGAGCAGTACTTC,CASSPRAGFPYEQYF
TRBV11-2,TRBJ2-3,TRBD2,-,TGTGCCAGCAGCTTAAGGCTAGCGGGAGGCCCAAGTGCAGATACGCAGTATTTT,CASSLRLAGGPSADTQYF
TRBV5-1,TRBJ2-7,-,-,TGCGCCAGCAGCTTGGAGGTGGAGGGGGGAAACGAGCAGTACTTC,CASSLEVEGGNEQYF
TRBV5-1,TRBJ2-7,TRBD1,-,TGCGCCAGCAGCCCCACAGGGGGTTTATCCTACGAGCAGTACTTC,CASSPTGGLSYEQYF
TRBV28,TRBJ1-2,TRBD1,-,TGTGCCAGCAGCGGTACAGGGGGCGCAGACTATGGCTACACCTTC,CASSGTGGADYGYTF
TRBV7-2,TRBJ2-7,-,-,TGTGCCAGCAGTCCGCATCCTAGCTACGAGCAGTACTTC,CASSPHPSYEQYF
TRBV11-2,TRBJ1-2,-,once,TGTGCCAGCAGCTTAGTATTGGGCGGGGGACCGATCTTC,CASSLVLGGGPIF
TRBV6-1,TRBJ2-5,-,few,TGTGCCAGCAGTGAAGCGGGGGCAGGGGTTGCTGAGACCCAGTACTTC,CASSEAGAGVAETQYF
TRBV5-1,TRBJ2-5,-,-,TGCGCCAGCAGCTTGGTTGGGGGCGGTGACCAAGAGACCCAGTACTTC,CASSLVGGGDQETQYF
TRBV9,TRBJ1-2,-,-,TGTGCCAGCAGCGAGGGGACTGGAATCTATGGCTACACCTTC,CASSEGTGIYGYTF
TRBV7-9,TRBJ2-5,-,-,TGTGCCAGCAGCTTAGGGATCAACCAAGAGACCCAGTACTTC,CASSLGINQETQYF
TRBV6-5,TRBJ1-2,-,-,TGTGCCAGCAGTTACAGGGGGGTAGCTAACTATGGCTACACCTTC,CASSYRGVANYGYTF
TRBV5-1,TRBJ2-5,-,-,TGCGCCAGCAGCCCCAAGCCCCAAGAGACCCAGTACTTC,CASSPKPQETQYF
TRBV18,TRBJ2-3,-,-,TGTGCCAGCTCACCACCTGAGGATACGCAGTATTTT,CASSPPEDTQYF
TRBV19,TRBJ1-5,-,few,TGTGCCAGTAGTATCAGGGCCGGCAATCAGCCCCAGCATTTT,CASSIRAGNQPQHF
TRBV2,TRBJ2-7,TRBD2,-,TGTGCCAGCAGTCCTCGGGGAGCGGGGGGGCGTGAGCAGTACTTC,CASSPRGAGGREQYF
TRBV28,TRBJ2-2,-,-,TGTGCCAGCAGTTTAGCAGGGCCCGGGGAGCTGTTTTTT,CASSLAGPGELFF
TRBV15,TRBJ2-3,-,-,TGTGCCACCAGCGGTGGGAGTACGCAGTATTTT,CATSGGSTQYF
TRBV3-1/TRBV3-2,TRBJ2-3,-,-,TGTGCCAGCAGCCAAGATATTGGAACCCACACTAGCACAGATACGCAGTATTTT,CASSQDIGTHTSTDTQYF
TRBV5-1,TRBJ2-5,TRBD2,-,TGCGCCAGCAGCCTCGGGACTAGCGGGTTTGAGACCCAGTACTTC,CASSLGTSGFETQYF
TRBV28,TRBJ2-7,-,-,TGTGCCAGCAGTCCCCCCAGAGGGTCTTACGAGCAGTACTTC,CASSPPRGSYEQYF
TRBV10-3,TRBJ1-6,-,-,TGTGCCATCAGTGGTGAGGGTGACTATAATTCACCCCTCCACTTT,CAISGEGDYNSPLHF
TRBV28,TRBJ1-6,TRBD1,-,TGTGCCAGCAGTCCCCGGGGACAGGGGGTGAAGTATTCACCCCTCCACTTT,CASSPRGQGVKYSPLHF
TRBV7-9,TRBJ2-7,TRBD2,-,TGTGCCAGCAGCCCTACCCCCGGGACTAGCGCCTTCTACGAGCAGTACTTC,CASSPTPGTSAFYEQYF
TRBV11-2,TRBJ2-7,-,-,TGTGCCAGCAGCCCGGGTATAGGGGCAAACTACGAGCAGTACTTC,CASSPGIGANYEQYF
TRBV7-6,TRBJ2-7,-,-,TGTGCCAGCAGCTTAGATATTGGGCAGGGGATCTACGAGCAGTACTTC,CASSLDIGQGIYEQYF